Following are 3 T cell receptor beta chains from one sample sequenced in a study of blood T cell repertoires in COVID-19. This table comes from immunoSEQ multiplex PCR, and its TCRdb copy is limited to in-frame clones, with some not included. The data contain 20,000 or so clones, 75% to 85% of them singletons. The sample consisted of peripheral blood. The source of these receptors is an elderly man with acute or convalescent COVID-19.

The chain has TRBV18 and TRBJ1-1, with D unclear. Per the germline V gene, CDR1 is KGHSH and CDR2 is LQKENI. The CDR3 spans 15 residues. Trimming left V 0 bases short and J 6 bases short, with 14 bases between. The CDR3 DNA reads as TGTGCCAGCTCACCACCTGCAGGAGAGAGGGCTGAAGCTTTCTTT. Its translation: CASSPPAGERAEAFF.

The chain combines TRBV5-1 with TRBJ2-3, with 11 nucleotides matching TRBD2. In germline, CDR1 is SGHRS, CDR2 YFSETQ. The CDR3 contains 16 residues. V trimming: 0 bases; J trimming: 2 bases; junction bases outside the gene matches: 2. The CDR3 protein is CASSLVTSGATDTQYF. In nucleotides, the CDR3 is TGCGCCAGCAGCTTGGTGACTAGCGGGGCCACAGATACGCAGTATTTT.

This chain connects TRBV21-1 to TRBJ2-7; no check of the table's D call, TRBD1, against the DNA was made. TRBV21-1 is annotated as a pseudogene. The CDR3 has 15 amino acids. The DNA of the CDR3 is TGTGCCAGCAGGGGGGGTCCGGGACAGTGGAACGAGCAGTACTTC. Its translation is CASRGGPGQWNEQYF.